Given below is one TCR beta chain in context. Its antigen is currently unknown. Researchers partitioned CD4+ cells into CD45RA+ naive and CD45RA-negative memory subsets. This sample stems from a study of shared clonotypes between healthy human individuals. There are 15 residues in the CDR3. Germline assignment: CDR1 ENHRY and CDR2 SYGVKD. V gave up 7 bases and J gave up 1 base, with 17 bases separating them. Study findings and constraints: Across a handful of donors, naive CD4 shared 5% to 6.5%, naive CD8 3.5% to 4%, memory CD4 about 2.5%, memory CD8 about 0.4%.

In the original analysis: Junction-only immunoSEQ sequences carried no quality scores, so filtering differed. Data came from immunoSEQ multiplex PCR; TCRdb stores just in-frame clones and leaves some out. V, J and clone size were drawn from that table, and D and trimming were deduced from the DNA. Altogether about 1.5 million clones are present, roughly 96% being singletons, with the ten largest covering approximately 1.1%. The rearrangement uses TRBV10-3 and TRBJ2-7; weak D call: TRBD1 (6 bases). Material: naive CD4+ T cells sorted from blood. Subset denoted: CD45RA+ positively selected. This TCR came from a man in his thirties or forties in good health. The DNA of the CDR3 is TGTGCCATCAAACTAGACAGGTCCGGATCCTACGAGCAGTACTTC. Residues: CAIKLDRSGSYEQYF.